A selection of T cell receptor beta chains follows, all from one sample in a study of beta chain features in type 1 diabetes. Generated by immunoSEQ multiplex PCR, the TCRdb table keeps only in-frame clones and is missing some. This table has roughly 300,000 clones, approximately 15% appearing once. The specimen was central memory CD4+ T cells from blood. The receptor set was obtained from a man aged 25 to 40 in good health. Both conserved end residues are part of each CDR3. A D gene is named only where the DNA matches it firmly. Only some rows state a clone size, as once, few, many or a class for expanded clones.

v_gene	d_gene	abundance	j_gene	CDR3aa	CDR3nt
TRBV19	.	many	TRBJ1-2	CASSISLGGYTF	TGTGCCAGTAGTATAAGCCTCGGGGGCTACACCTTC
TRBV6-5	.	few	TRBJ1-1	CASSYSAYTEAFF	TGTGCCAGCAGTTACTCAGCATACACTGAAGCTTTCTTT
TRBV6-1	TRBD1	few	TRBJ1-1	CATRQGSNTEAFF	TGTGCCACCAGACAGGGTTCGAACACTGAAGCTTTCTTT
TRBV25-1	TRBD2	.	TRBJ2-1	CASSGGGRSRYNEQFF	TGTGCCAGCAGTGGTGGCGGGAGGTCCCGTTACAATGAGCAGTTCTTC
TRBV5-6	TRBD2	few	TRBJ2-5	CASSLTAGETQYF	TGTGCCAGCAGCCTCACAGCGGGGGAGACCCAGTACTTC
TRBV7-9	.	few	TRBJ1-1	CASRNTGAFTEAFF	TGTGCCAGCAGGAACACGGGAGCGTTCACTGAAGCTTTCTTT
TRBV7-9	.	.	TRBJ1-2	CASSLIGPSYGYTF	TGTGCCAGCAGCTTAATTGGTCCTTCGTATGGCTACACCTTC
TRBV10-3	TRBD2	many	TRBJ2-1	CAISVLAGAGNEQFF	TGTGCCATCAGTGTCCTAGCGGGGGCCGGGAATGAGCAGTTCTTC
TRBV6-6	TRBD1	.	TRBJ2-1	CASGGRGLRHPLFF	TGTGCCAGTGGGGGAAGGGGGCTGCGGCACCCACTCTTCTTC
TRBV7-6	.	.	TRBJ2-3	CASSSSDGYTDTQYF	TGTGCCAGCAGCTCATCGGACGGTTACACAGATACGCAGTATTTT
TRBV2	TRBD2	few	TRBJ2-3	CASSLLAGGTDTQYF	TGTGCCAGCAGCCTGCTAGCGGGGGGCACAGATACGCAGTATTTT
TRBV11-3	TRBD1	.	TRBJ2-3	CASSLGRTGDSDTQYF	TGTGCCAGCAGCTTAGGACGGACAGGGGATTCAGATACGCAGTATTTT
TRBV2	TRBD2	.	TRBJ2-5	CASSPSGGGETQYF	TGTGCCAGCAGCCCCAGCGGGGGGGGAGAGACCCAGTACTTC
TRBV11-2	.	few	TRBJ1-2	CASSQRERGRGGYTF	TGCGCCAGCAGCCAAAGGGAAAGGGGCAGGGGTGGCTACACCTTC
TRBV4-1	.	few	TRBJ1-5	CASRAQADSNQPQHF	TGCGCCAGCCGTGCACAGGCAGATAGCAATCAGCCCCAGCATTTT
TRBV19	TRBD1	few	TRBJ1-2	CASTRGQGINYGYTF	TGTGCCAGTACCAGGGGACAGGGGATAAACTATGGCTACACCTTC
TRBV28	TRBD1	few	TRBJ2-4	CASSHGQGLGKNIQYF	TGTGCCAGCAGTCACGGACAGGGTTTAGGCAAAAACATTCAGTACTTC
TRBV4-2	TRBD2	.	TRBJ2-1	CASSSGTSGGSSYNEQFF	TGTGCCAGCAGCTCCGGGACTAGCGGAGGTAGCTCCTACAATGAGCAGTTCTTC
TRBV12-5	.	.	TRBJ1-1	CASSTGMNTEAFF	TGTGCTAGTAGCACAGGGATGAACACTGAAGCTTTCTTT
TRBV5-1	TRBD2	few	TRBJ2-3	CASSLLVSGGRADTQYF	TGCGCCAGCAGCTTGCTGGTTAGCGGGGGAAGAGCAGATACGCAGTATTTT
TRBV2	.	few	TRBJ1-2	CASSDSSGSDGYTF	TGTGCCAGCAGTGATTCGTCAGGATCGGATGGCTACACCTTC
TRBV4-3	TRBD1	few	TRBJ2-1	CASSQDRGYYNEQFF	TGCGCCAGCAGCCAAGACAGGGGGTACTACAATGAGCAGTTCTTC
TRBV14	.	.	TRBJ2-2	CASNQGAKTGELFF	TGTGCCAGCAACCAAGGGGCCAAGACCGGGGAGCTGTTTTTT
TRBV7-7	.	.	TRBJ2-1	CASSLKYGGEQFF	TGTGCCAGCAGCTTAAAATACGGGGGTGAGCAGTTCTTC
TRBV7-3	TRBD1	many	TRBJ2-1	CASSPMAGGNEQFF	TGTGCCAGCAGCCCAATGGCAGGGGGCAATGAGCAGTTCTTC
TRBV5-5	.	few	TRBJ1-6	CATNHRDNSPLHF	TGTGCCACCAATCATCGTGATAATTCACCCCTCCACTTT
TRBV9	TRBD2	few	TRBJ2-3	CASSPRLAGGTDTQYF	TGTGCCAGCAGCCCAAGACTAGCGGGGGGCACAGATACGCAGTATTTT
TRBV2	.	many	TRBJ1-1	CASSRFGVNTEAFF	TGTGCCAGCAGTAGATTCGGGGTTAACACTGAAGCTTTCTTT
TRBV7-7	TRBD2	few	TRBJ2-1	CASSLDAGEEQFF	TGTGCCAGCAGCTTAGATGCGGGGGAAGAGCAGTTCTTC
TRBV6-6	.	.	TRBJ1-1	CASSYDSRGLNTEAFF	TGTGCCAGCAGTTACGACTCTCGGGGCCTAAACACTGAAGCTTTCTTT
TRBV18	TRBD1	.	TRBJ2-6	CASSPQGAVTSGANVLTF	TGTGCCAGCTCACCACAGGGGGCTGTAACCTCTGGGGCCAACGTCCTGACTTTC
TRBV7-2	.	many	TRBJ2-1	CASSLEASSYNEQFF	TGTGCCAGCAGCTTAGAAGCAAGCTCCTACAATGAGCAGTTCTTC
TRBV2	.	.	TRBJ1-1	CASRWDTEAFF	TGTGCCAGCCGGTGGGACACTGAAGCTTTCTTT
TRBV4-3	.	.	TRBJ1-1	CASSQEYREAEAFF	TGCGCCAGCAGCCAGGAGTACAGGGAAGCTGAAGCTTTCTTT
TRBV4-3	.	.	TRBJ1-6	CASSQAFEGQGSSYNSPLHF	TGCGCCAGCAGCCAAGCTTTTGAGGGCCAAGGTAGCTCCTATAATTCACCCCTCCACTTT
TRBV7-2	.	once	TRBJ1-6	CASRREYSPLHF	TGTGCCAGCAGACGGGAATATTCACCCCTCCACTTT
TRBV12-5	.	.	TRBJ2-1	CASGLGQGYEQFF	TGTGCTAGTGGTTTAGGGCAGGGGTATGAGCAGTTCTTC